These 19 T cell receptor beta chains came from one sample sequenced in a study of blood T cells in healthy people across ages. A second roughly 6 to 11 cycle PCR used barcoded and J-beta primers. TCRdb independently ran MiXCR on the 5' RACE reads; one entry per CDR3 protein. Of around 1,000,000 distinct CDR3 sequences in the sample, around two fifths are singletons; the top ten hold under 15%. Input material: blood. These receptors originate from a man between 18 and 29 years old in good health.

V is TRBV11-1 and J is TRBJ2-3; 14 bases align to TRBD2. The V gene's germline CDR1 is SGHAT and CDR2 FQDESV (reference sequence). The length of the CDR3 is 16 residues. Trimming took 5 bases from V and 1 from J; bases not matched to a gene: 2. The CDR3 DNA is TGTGCCAGCAGCGCGGGACTAGCGGGGGGCACAGATACGCAGTATTTT. This gives the protein CASSAGLAGGTDTQYF.

This clonotype has only a few counts. This chain uses TRBV9 with TRBJ1-3; D not certain. The CDR3 has 14 residues. V was shortened by 5 bases and J by 0 bases, with 9 bases between the two germline ends. Germline CDR1 reads SGDLS; CDR2 reads YYNGEE. The CDR3 DNA is TGTGCCAGCAGTTCCCGGACCTCTGGAAACACCATATATTTT. It specifies CASSSRTSGNTIYF.

The chain links TRBV25-1 to TRBJ2-5; D possibly corresponds to TRBD2 (6 bases). V lost 3 bases and J 5 bases, leaving 7 bases between the germline ends. There are 12 residues in the CDR3. Germline V gene lookup returns CDR1 MGHDK and CDR2 SYGVNS. For the CDR3, the DNA is TGTGCCAGCAGTGAGACTAGGGAGACCCAGTACTTC. Its translation is CASSETRETQYF.

About this clonotype: Compared with germline, one end of the junction differs, possibly owing to a read error. The rearrangement links TRBV20-1 to TRBJ1-5, with D perhaps TRBD1 (6 bases). Germline assignment: CDR1 DFQATT and CDR2 SNEGSKA (reference sequence). The CDR3 contains 14 residues. For the CDR3, the DNA is TGCGGTGCTAGGGGGGGAGCAAGCAATCAGCCCCCGCATTTT. Amino acids: CGARGGASNQPPHF.

The chain combines TRBV15 with TRBJ1-5; possible D gene TRBD1, 5 bases. The germline gives CDR1 LNHNV, CDR2 YYDKDF (reference sequence). V lost 0 bases and J 7 bases, leaving 16 bases between the germline ends. This CDR3 has 16 residues. CDR3 in amino acids: CATSRDYPAGRQPQHF. In DNA, the CDR3 is TGTGCCACCAGCAGAGATTATCCGGCAGGGCGCCAGCCCCAGCATTTT.

J is TRBJ2-3 and V is TRBV29-1; 9 nucleotides line up with TRBD2. CDR1 and CDR2 from the germline V gene are SQVTM and ANQGSEA. The CDR3 has 18 amino acids. J lost 2 bases, V lost 1 base, and 13 bases had no gene match. CDR3 in DNA: TGCAGCGTTGAAGGGATAGGGGGACGGACTAGCGACACAGATACGCAGTATTTT. Protein sequence: CSVEGIGGRTSDTDTQYF.

The chain has TRBV4-1 and TRBJ1-1; 8 nucleotides agree with TRBD1. The CDR3 totals 14 residues. The V gene's germline CDR1 is MGHRA and CDR2 YSYEKL. The trim removed 5 bases at V and 8 bases at J, leaving 10 bases unmatched. The CDR3 region is CASSARQGSIEAFF. The CDR3 DNA reads TGCGCCAGCAGCGCCCGACAGGGGAGTATAGAAGCTTTCTTT.

This clonotype has more than one count but fewer than ten. The rearrangement links TRBV20-1 to TRBJ2-1, with TRBD1 matching over 8 bases. V lost 5 bases and J lost 4; bases outside the gene matches: 10. The germline gives CDR1 DFQATT, CDR2 SNEGSKA (reference sequence). The CDR3 consists of 15 residues. As DNA, the CDR3 is TGCAGTGCTCAGAGGCGGCAGGGGGCTTACAATGAGCAGTTCTTC. It translates to CSAQRRQGAYNEQFF.

This clonotype has a count of ten or more. The V and J genes are TRBV7-9 and TRBJ1-5, with 10 bases fitting TRBD1. CDR3 size: 16 residues. The V segment lost 4 bases and the J segment 3 bases; nucleotides outside the gene matches: 6. Germline assignment: CDR1 SEHNR and CDR2 FQNEAQ (reference sequence). CDR3 nucleotides: TGTGCCAGCAGCTCGAGAGACAGGGGGCACAATCAGCCCCAGCATTTT. It translates to CASSSRDRGHNQPQHF.

The gene calls are TRBV7-9 and TRBJ1-4, with D unresolved. Looked up from germline, CDR1 is SEHNR and CDR2 is FQNEAQ (reference sequence). The ends were cut back, 5 bases at V and 7 bases at J, with 11 bases in the middle. The CDR3 is 13 residues long. CDR3 sequence (DNA): TGTGCCAGCAGCCTCGTGAACAGTGAAAAACTGTTTTTT. Protein sequence: CASSLVNSEKLFF.

This clonotype was detected ten times or more. This chain links TRBV24-1 with TRBJ2-3; D gene ambiguous. Trimming cost V 7 bases and J 0 bases, with 4 bases left between them. The V gene's germline CDR1 is KGHDR and CDR2 SFDVKD. The CDR3 length is 12 residues. In DNA form, the CDR3 reads TGTGCCACCAGCGGTAGCACAGATACGCAGTATTTT. Translation gives CATSGSTDTQYF.

The chain uses TRBV20-1 and TRBJ2-7; D remains ambiguous. Judging by the DNA end, TRBJ2-5 fits better; the J call may be wrong. The CDR3 totals 13 residues. The germline gives CDR1 DFQATT, CDR2 SNEGSKA (reference sequence). The DNA for the CDR3 is TGCAGTGCCCCCCCGACGGTGTCGGAGACCCAGTACTTC. Amino acids: CSAPPTVSETQYF.

The table lists this clonotype with a few counts. The chain combines TRBV7-8 with TRBJ2-1; D ambiguous. V shed 3 bases and J shed 1 base, with 13 bases lying between them. This CDR3 contains 16 residues. Germline CDR1 is SGHVS and CDR2 is FQNEAQ. CDR3 in amino acids: CASSLERTGSYNEQFF. In DNA, the CDR3 is TGTGCCAGCAGCTTGGAGAGGACGGGTTCCTACAATGAGCAGTTCTTC.

The chain has TRBV5-1 and TRBJ2-1; D call uncertain. The germline V and J ends were trimmed by 0 bases and 10 bases, with 14 bases remaining between them. This CDR3 is 14 amino acids long. Germline loops: CDR1 SGHRS, CDR2 YFSETQ. The CDR3 region has the DNA TGCGCCAGCAGCTTGGCCGGAGCCCTCGGCGAGCAGTTCTTC. This sequence encodes CASSLAGALGEQFF.

This clonotype occurred a few times. The chain links TRBV4-1 to TRBJ2-5; D not certain. The CDR3 consists of 12 residues. Germline V gives CDR1 MGHRA, CDR2 YSYEKL. V was cut by 0 bases and J by 5 bases, with 4 bases left in between. The CDR3 protein is CASSQESETQYF. CDR3 in DNA: TGCGCCAGCAGCCAAGAAAGTGAGACCCAGTACTTC.

The V gene is TRBV28, the J gene TRBJ1-1; a possible D gene is TRBD1 (5 bases). The V and J ends lost 5 bases and 0 bases respectively, with 10 bases between them. The CDR3 has 14 residues. Germline loops: CDR1 MDHEN, CDR2 SYDVKM. CDR3 coding DNA: TGTGCCAGCAGTGGGCAGGGCTTGAACACTGAAGCTTTCTTT. Protein: CASSGQGLNTEAFF.

The J gene is TRBJ2-3, the V gene TRBV6-5; D perhaps matches TRBD1 (5 bases). The V and J ends lost 6 bases and 0 bases respectively, with 13 bases between them. The CDR3 sequence is 15 residues long. Germline V lookup: CDR1 MNHEY, CDR2 SVGAGI. The CDR3 is CASRPHGASTDTQYF. CDR3 coding DNA: TGTGCCAGCAGGCCCCATGGGGCTAGCACAGATACGCAGTATTTT.

The chain recombines TRBV4-1 with TRBJ2-3; the D gene is possibly TRBD2 (6 bases). CDR1 MGHRA and CDR2 YSYEKL come from the germline V gene. V was pared by 3 bases and J by 2 bases, with 15 bases between. This CDR3 has 16 residues. CDR3 in DNA: TGCGCCAGCAGCCAGAGGCAGGGAGGTCTCACAGATACGCAGTATTTT. This codes for CASSQRQGGLTDTQYF.

V gene TRBV12-5 combines with J gene TRBJ1-1, with D perhaps matching TRBD1 (6 bases). Germline CDR1 and CDR2: LGHNT and FRNRAP. There are 15 residues in the CDR3. V was clipped by 6 bases and J by 0 bases, with 14 bases between them. In DNA form, the CDR3 reads TGTGCTAGTGGACGGGGGGCCGACATGAACACTGAAGCTTTCTTT. Protein sequence: CASGRGADMNTEAFF.